This T cell receptor (beta chain) was obtained from a study of T-cell memory formation after mild COVID-19. The overall study: Clustering of TCRs was largely donor specific.

TCRdb analysed the 5' RACE reads with MiXCR anew, one entry per CDR3 protein. Of a few hundred thousand distinct CDR3 sequences detected, more than 9% appear once; the ten largest clones hold 3% to 3.5%. In its sample, this clonotype was seen a few times. This CDR3 is 17 amino acids long. The junction had 13 bases not matched to a gene; V was cut back by 5 bases and J by 6 bases. The chain carries TRBV12-3 or TRBV12-4 and TRBJ2-5; 12 positions agree with TRBD1. The clonotype was recovered from a man aged 18-30 years who had mild COVID-19 (a few samples of this study predate the infection). Cell type and time point are not known. Input material: PBMCs or a T cell subset sorted from them (not recorded which). The DNA for the CDR3 is TGTGCCAGCAGTGAGGGGTTCGGGACAGGGGGCTCAAAGACCCAGTACTTC. It codes for CASSEGFGTGGSKTQYF.